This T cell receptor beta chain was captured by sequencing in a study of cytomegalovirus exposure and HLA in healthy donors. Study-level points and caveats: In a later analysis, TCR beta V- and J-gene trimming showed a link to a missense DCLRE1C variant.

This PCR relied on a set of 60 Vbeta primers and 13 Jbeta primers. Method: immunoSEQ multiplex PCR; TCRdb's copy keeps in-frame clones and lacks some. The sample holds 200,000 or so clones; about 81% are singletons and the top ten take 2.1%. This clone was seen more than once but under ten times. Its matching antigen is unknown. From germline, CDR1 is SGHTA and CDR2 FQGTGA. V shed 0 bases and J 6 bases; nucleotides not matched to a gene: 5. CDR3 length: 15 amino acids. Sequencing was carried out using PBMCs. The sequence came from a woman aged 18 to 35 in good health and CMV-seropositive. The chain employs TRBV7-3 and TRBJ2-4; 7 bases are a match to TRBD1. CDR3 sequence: CASSLTGRGPNIQYF. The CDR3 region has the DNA TGTGCCAGCAGCTTAACTGGAAGGGGGCCAAACATTCAGTACTTC.